Presented here are 23 T cell receptor beta chains from one specimen sequenced in a study of blood T cell repertoires in COVID-19 (dated by TCRdb to 2018 to 2021). The library was produced with the immunoSEQ multiplex PCR assay. Here the immuneACCESS table is served through TCRdb, limited to in-frame sequences with V and J called. Missing clones are a known gap in these copies; in checked studies unresolved V genes cover under half, and the rest lacks a known reason. Across this sample there are approximately 60,000 clones, with about four fifths seen only once. The top ten clonotypes cover approximately 3.4% of the sample. The sequencing sample was made of peripheral blood. The receptors were sampled from a woman older than 75 with acute or convalescent COVID-19.

This chain joins TRBV4-1 and TRBJ2-3; 7 bases line up with TRBD2. From germline, CDR1 is MGHRA and CDR2 YSYEKL. The CDR3 spans 18 residues. V trimming: 1 base; J trimming: 0 bases; junction bases outside the gene matches: 10. The CDR3 region is CASSQALSASGSTDTQYF. In DNA, the CDR3 is TGCGCCAGCAGCCAAGCCTTGAGTGCTAGCGGTAGCACAGATACGCAGTATTTT.

This clone was observed a single time. DNA of the CDR3: TGTGCCAGCAGCGACCGGACTAGCGGGGGGGCACGAGATACGCAGTATTTT. It is translated as CASSDRTSGGARDTQYF. The chain employs TRBV9 and TRBJ2-3, with TRBD2 matching over 15 bases. Germline V CDR1 and CDR2: SGDLS, YYNGEE. Trimming at V came to 3 bases and at J to 5 bases, leaving 7 bases not matched to a gene. The length of the CDR3 is 17 residues.

This clone was seen more than once but under ten times. The chain has TRBV9 and TRBJ2-1; TRBD1 agrees at 10 bases. V shed 4 bases and J 6 bases; nucleotides not matched to a gene: 4. In germline, CDR1 is SGDLS, CDR2 YYNGEE. The CDR3 spans 14 residues. CDR3 sequence (DNA): TGTGCCAGCAGCCGGGACAGGGGCATCAATGAGCAGTTCTTC. Translating gives CASSRDRGINEQFF.

There are a few counts of this clone. The CDR3 DNA is TGCGCCAGCAGCTTGGTTAGCGGGGGGTCTGGGACCCAGTACTTC. Protein sequence: CASSLVSGGSGTQYF. V is TRBV5-1 and J is TRBJ2-5, with 10 bases lining up with TRBD2. The V and J ends lost 0 bases and 7 bases, in that order; junction bases with no gene match: 6. CDR1 is SGHRS, CDR2 YFSETQ, per germline. This CDR3 comprises 15 residues.

The V gene is TRBV11-3, the J gene TRBJ2-7, with 7 bases that match TRBD1. Germline V lookup: CDR1 SGHNT, CDR2 YENEEA. The V gene end was trimmed by 5 bases and the J gene end by 0 bases; junction bases not matched to a gene: 4. This CDR3 spans 14 amino acids. CDR3 region: CASSPGQSSYEQYF. DNA of the CDR3: TGTGCCAGCAGCCCGGGACAGAGCTCCTACGAGCAGTACTTC.

The chain links TRBV4-1 to TRBJ2-1; D remains unclear. V lost 0 bases and J 3 bases, leaving 9 bases between the germline ends. Germline V CDR1 and CDR2: MGHRA, YSYEKL. The CDR3 has 15 amino acids. The CDR3 DNA sequence: TGCGCCAGCAGCCAAGATTGGTCAGGCTACAATGAGCAGTTCTTC. It codes for CASSQDWSGYNEQFF.

The J gene is TRBJ1-6, the V gene TRBV30, with TRBD1 as a possible D gene (6 bases). V was trimmed by 4 bases and J by 7 bases, leaving 26 bases between them. The germline CDR1 and CDR2 sequences are GTSNPN and SVGIG (reference sequence). The CDR3 covers 18 residues. In nucleotides, the CDR3 is TGTGCCTGGACGGAAAATTTCAGGGGAACGTATGGAAATTCACCCCTCCACTTT. This codes for CAWTENFRGTYGNSPLHF.

The rearrangement uses TRBV7-9 and TRBJ2-7; 7 bases are a match to TRBD1. The CDR3 extends over 13 amino acids. V was pared by 5 bases and J by 2 bases, with 3 bases of the junction left unmatched. Germline loops: CDR1 SEHNR, CDR2 FQNEAQ (reference sequence). CDR3 DNA sequence: TGTGCCAGCAGCCACGACAGGGCCTACGAGCAGTACTTC. As protein: CASSHDRAYEQYF.

V and J are TRBV12-3 or TRBV12-4 and TRBJ2-1; 8 bases line up with TRBD2. J gave up 15 bases and V 6 bases, and 10 bases lay outside the gene matches. The CDR3 covers 12 residues. The DNA for the CDR3 is TGTGCCAGCAGCTCCCGAGCGGGGGATCTGTTCTTC. It codes for CASSSRAGDLFF.

In its sample, this clone ranks as medium-sized. V and J are TRBV5-5 and TRBJ2-2; tentatively, D is TRBD2 (6 bases). This CDR3 is built from 14 residues. V gave up 6 bases and J gave up 8 bases, with 17 bases separating them. Germline V gene sequence: CDR1 SGHKS, CDR2 YYEKEE (reference sequence). This CDR3 reads CASTGLARWGELFF. As DNA, the CDR3 is TGTGCCAGCACAGGGCTAGCGAGATGGGGGGAGCTGTTTTTT.

The rearrangement joins TRBV18 to TRBJ2-7, with TRBD1 matching 9 bases. V gave up 5 bases and J gave up 1 base; unmatched junction bases: 6. CDR3 size: 15 residues. CDR1 KGHSH and CDR2 LQKENI come from the germline V gene. The CDR3 nucleotides are TGTGCCAGCTCAACCCGACAGGGGGAGTCCTACGAGCAGTACTTC. Protein sequence: CASSTRQGESYEQYF.

The chain joins TRBV19 to TRBJ1-5; 12 bases line up with TRBD1. CDR3 length equals 15 residues. Germline lookup yields CDR1 LNHDA and CDR2 SQIVND (reference sequence). Trimming removed 1 base from V and 10 bases from J; junction bases left unmatched: 5. The CDR3 loop reads CASSIATGQGAPQHF. CDR3 sequence (DNA): TGTGCCAGTAGTATAGCGACGGGACAGGGGGCTCCCCAGCATTTT.

The gene calls are TRBV6-1 and TRBJ2-7; 10 nucleotides match TRBD1. The CDR3 consists of 16 residues. V trimming: 2 bases; J trimming: 5 bases; junction bases outside the gene matches: 9. The germline gives CDR1 MNHNS, CDR2 SASEGT. The CDR3 DNA follows: TGTGCCAGCAGTGAAACCCTGACAGGGGGCAAGGACGAGCAGTACTTC. Encoded protein: CASSETLTGGKDEQYF.

The chain uses TRBV15 and TRBJ2-5, with TRBD2 matching 9 bases. The germline CDR1 and CDR2 sequences are LNHNV and YYDKDF (reference sequence). The length of the CDR3 is 16 residues. With 0 bases clipped from V and 9 bases from J, the junction kept 11 bases outside the gene matches. The DNA for the CDR3 is TGTGCCACCAGCAGAGATAGGGCGGGGGGGACTTTGGCCCAGTACTTC. Its translation: CATSRDRAGGTLAQYF.

The chain is built from TRBV12-3 or TRBV12-4 and TRBJ1-2; 7 bases match TRBD1. The CDR3 is 13 residues long. Trimming cost V 3 bases and J 8 bases; bases outside gene matches: 6. The CDR3 nucleotides read TGTGCCAGCAGTTTCCGACAGGGAAGAGGCTACACCTTC. This codes for CASSFRQGRGYTF.

The chain has TRBV10-2 and TRBJ1-2; 7 bases agree with TRBD1. Trimming removed 4 bases from V and 2 bases from J; junction bases left unmatched: 19. From germline, CDR1 is WSHSY and CDR2 SAAADI. This CDR3 is 19 amino acids long. CDR3 sequence: CASSVGPATGNGRNYGYTF. In DNA form, the CDR3 reads TGCGCCAGCAGTGTGGGCCCAGCGACAGGGAATGGTAGGAACTATGGCTACACCTTC.

This chain joins TRBV5-4 and TRBJ1-2; maybe TRBD1 (6 bases). Trimming shortened V by 0 bases and J by 6 bases, and 15 bases separated the two germline ends. This CDR3 contains 15 residues. CDR1 and CDR2 from the germline V gene are SGHNT and YYREEE (reference sequence). The CDR3 loop reads CASSLGPGEINGYTF. The CDR3 DNA reads TGTGCCAGCAGCTTGGGGCCAGGGGAAATAAATGGCTACACCTTC.

J is TRBJ1-4 and V is TRBV7-9; 8 bases agree with TRBD1. This CDR3 has 15 amino acids. Germline CDR1 SEHNR, CDR2 FQNEAQ (reference sequence). Trimming at V came to 6 bases and at J to 5 bases, leaving 8 bases not matched to a gene. CDR3 amino acids: CASRNLTGVNEKLFF. CDR3 in DNA: TGTGCCAGCAGGAATCTGACAGGGGTGAATGAAAAACTGTTTTTT. Variable domain in full (rest from reference TRBV7-9 and TRBJ1-4): DTGVSQNPRHKITKRGQNVTFRCDPISEHNRLYWYRQTLGQGPEFLTYFQNEAQLEKSRLLSDRFSAERPKGSFSTLEIQRTEQGDSAMYLCASRNLTGVNEKLFFGSGTQLSVL.

The V gene is TRBV28, the J gene TRBJ1-1; D possibly corresponds to TRBD1 (5 bases). With 8 bases removed from V and 3 bases from J, the gap between germline ends came to 16 bases. Germline CDR1 reads MDHEN; CDR2 reads SYDVKM. The length of the CDR3 is 14 residues. Written as DNA, the CDR3 is TGTGCCAGCGCACCGGGGGGTGGGGACACTGAAGCTTTCTTT. Translating gives CASAPGGGDTEAFF.

In DNA, the CDR3 is TGTGCCAGCAGCGTAGTCGAGGTAGCGGGGGGGCTGAACACCGGGGAGCTGTTTTTT. Translation: CASSVVEVAGGLNTGELFF. This chain joins TRBV9 and TRBJ2-2, with 11 bases aligning to TRBD2. J gave up 1 base and V 0 bases, and 8 bases lay outside the gene matches. Germline V CDR1 and CDR2: SGDLS, YYNGEE. This CDR3 spans 19 amino acids.

V usage is TRBV18 and J usage is TRBJ1-1; 11 bases line up with TRBD1. Germline CDR1 KGHSH, CDR2 LQKENI. Trimming cost V 3 bases and J 1 base; bases outside gene matches: 4. This CDR3 spans 16 amino acids. The DNA for the CDR3 is TGTGCCAGCTCACCGGGACAGGGGGGGGCGAACACTGAAGCTTTCTTT. Residues: CASSPGQGGANTEAFF.

J is TRBJ1-2 and V is TRBV6-5, with D maybe TRBD1 (5 bases). V was clipped by 2 bases and J by 7 bases, with 11 bases between them. CDR1 MNHEY and CDR2 SVGAGI come from the germline V gene. This CDR3 contains 13 residues. The CDR3 DNA follows: TGTGCCAGCAGTTACACTCAGGGCAGTGGCTACACCTTC. Protein: CASSYTQGSGYTF.

This chain connects TRBV9 to TRBJ2-7; D call uncertain. V gave up 0 bases and J gave up 2 bases, with 12 bases separating them. This CDR3 has 15 residues. Germline V gives CDR1 SGDLS, CDR2 YYNGEE. Written as DNA, the CDR3 is TGTGCCAGCAGCGTAGGCCGTGCCTACCCCTACGAGCAGTACTTC. Amino acids: CASSVGRAYPYEQYF.